A selection of T cell receptor beta chains follows, all from one sample in a study of beta chain features in type 1 diabetes. This table comes from immunoSEQ multiplex PCR, and its TCRdb copy is limited to in-frame clones, with some not included. Of 150,000 to 200,000 clones listed, roughly 60% are singletons. The sequenced sample consisted of naive CD4+ T cells from blood. Receptor source: a man under 40 with type 1 diabetes. The CDR3 runs from the conserved cysteine through the conserved F or W. The D gene is left open where the match is weak. Only some rows state a clone size, as once, few, many or a class for expanded clones.

clone size: -
D gene: -
V gene: TRBV7-9
CDR3 length: 11
J gene: TRBJ2-1
CDR3 protein: CASSLNNEQFF
CDR3 DNA: TGTGCCAGCAGCTTAAACAATGAGCAGTTCTTC

clone size: -
D gene: TRBD1
V gene: TRBV7-8
CDR3 length: 14
J gene: TRBJ1-6
CDR3 protein: CASSPGQGVSPLHF
CDR3 DNA: TGTGCCAGCAGCCCTGGACAGGGTGTTTCACCCCTCCACTTT

clone size: -
D gene: -
V gene: TRBV16
CDR3 length: 14
J gene: TRBJ1-2
CDR3 protein: CASSRDKGDYGYTF
CDR3 DNA: TGTGCCAGCAGCCGGGACAAGGGAGACTATGGCTACACCTTC

clone size: few
D gene: TRBD2
V gene: TRBV29-1
CDR3 length: 13
J gene: TRBJ2-7
CDR3 protein: CSARAGGTYEQYF
CDR3 DNA: TGCAGCGCCCGGGCGGGGGGAACCTACGAGCAGTACTTC

clone size: few
D gene: -
V gene: TRBV30
CDR3 length: 13
J gene: TRBJ1-5
CDR3 protein: CAWTGKGYQPQHF
CDR3 DNA: TGTGCCTGGACGGGGAAGGGGTATCAGCCCCAGCATTTT

clone size: few
D gene: TRBD1
V gene: TRBV30
CDR3 length: 15
J gene: TRBJ2-6
CDR3 protein: CAWSVPGQGTNVLTF
CDR3 DNA: TGTGCCTGGAGTGTCCCCGGACAGGGGACCAACGTCCTGACTTTC

clone size: -
D gene: TRBD2
V gene: TRBV27
CDR3 length: 18
J gene: TRBJ2-1
CDR3 protein: CASSLQAGGPGSYNEQFF
CDR3 DNA: TGTGCCAGCAGTTTACAAGCGGGGGGGCCGGGCTCCTACAATGAGCAGTTCTTC

clone size: -
D gene: -
V gene: TRBV29-1
CDR3 length: 13
J gene: TRBJ2-3
CDR3 protein: CSVDFHVTDTQYF
CDR3 DNA: TGCAGCGTTGACTTCCACGTCACAGATACGCAGTATTTT

clone size: -
D gene: -
V gene: TRBV4-3
CDR3 length: 14
J gene: TRBJ1-2
CDR3 protein: CASSQGDGTYGYTF
CDR3 DNA: TGCGCCAGCAGCCAAGGGGACGGGACCTATGGCTACACCTTC

clone size: few
D gene: TRBD1
V gene: TRBV2
CDR3 length: 13
J gene: TRBJ2-5
CDR3 protein: CASSNRGQETQYF
CDR3 DNA: TGTGCCAGCAGCAACAGGGGCCAAGAGACCCAGTACTTC

clone size: -
D gene: -
V gene: TRBV6-6
CDR3 length: 10
J gene: TRBJ2-5
CDR3 protein: CASIRKTQYF
CDR3 DNA: TGTGCCAGCATCCGTAAGACCCAGTACTTC

clone size: -
D gene: -
V gene: TRBV2
CDR3 length: 11
J gene: TRBJ2-3
CDR3 protein: CASSEGDTQYF
CDR3 DNA: TGTGCCAGCAGTGAAGGAGATACGCAGTATTTT

clone size: -
D gene: -
V gene: TRBV28
CDR3 length: 12
J gene: TRBJ2-5
CDR3 protein: CASSLGTVTQYF
CDR3 DNA: TGTGCCAGCAGTTTGGGTACAGTTACCCAGTACTTC

clone size: -
D gene: TRBD1
V gene: TRBV27
CDR3 length: 17
J gene: TRBJ2-7
CDR3 protein: CASSLFGTGTGGGEQYF
CDR3 DNA: TGTGCCAGCAGTTTATTCGGAACCGGGACAGGGGGCGGCGAGCAGTACTTC

clone size: -
D gene: -
V gene: TRBV29-1
CDR3 length: 13
J gene: TRBJ1-1
CDR3 protein: CSVWGAGNTEAFF
CDR3 DNA: TGCAGCGTGTGGGGTGCAGGGAACACTGAAGCTTTCTTT

clone size: -
D gene: -
V gene: TRBV5-1
CDR3 length: 15
J gene: TRBJ1-2
CDR3 protein: CASSLDRRKNYGYTF
CDR3 DNA: TGCGCCAGCAGCTTGGATCGTCGGAAGAACTATGGCTACACCTTC

clone size: -
D gene: -
V gene: TRBV4-3
CDR3 length: 15
J gene: TRBJ2-1
CDR3 protein: CASSQATLPYNEQFF
CDR3 DNA: TGCGCCAGCAGCCAAGCGACTCTTCCATACAATGAGCAGTTCTTC

clone size: -
D gene: -
V gene: TRBV25-1
CDR3 length: 14
J gene: TRBJ1-2
CDR3 protein: CASSEFGEDYGYTF
CDR3 DNA: TGTGCCAGCAGTGAATTCGGGGAGGACTATGGCTACACCTTC

clone size: few
D gene: TRBD2
V gene: TRBV7-2
CDR3 length: 16
J gene: TRBJ2-5
CDR3 protein: CASSFSQRGNQETQYF
CDR3 DNA: TGTGCCAGCAGCTTTTCTCAGCGGGGGAACCAAGAGACCCAGTACTTC

clone size: -
D gene: -
V gene: TRBV14
CDR3 length: 14
J gene: TRBJ1-4
CDR3 protein: CASSQGFGNEKLFF
CDR3 DNA: TGTGCCAGCAGCCAAGGGTTTGGTAATGAAAAACTGTTTTTT

clone size: -
D gene: -
V gene: TRBV23-1
CDR3 length: 20
J gene: TRBJ2-4
CDR3 protein: CASSQSTLIQGRYWPSIQYF
CDR3 DNA: TGCGCCAGCAGTCAATCGACGCTAATTCAGGGGAGGTATTGGCCCAGCATTCAGTACTTC

clone size: -
D gene: -
V gene: TRBV30
CDR3 length: 13
J gene: TRBJ1-1
CDR3 protein: CAWSGTVSTEAFF
CDR3 DNA: TGTGCCTGGAGTGGTACTGTAAGCACTGAAGCTTTCTTT

clone size: few
D gene: -
V gene: TRBV29-1
CDR3 length: 11
J gene: TRBJ1-1
CDR3 protein: CSVDYRTEAFF
CDR3 DNA: TGCAGCGTTGACTACCGAACTGAAGCTTTCTTT

clone size: few
D gene: -
V gene: TRBV6-5
CDR3 length: 13
J gene: TRBJ1-6
CDR3 protein: CASSRTSYSPLHF
CDR3 DNA: TGTGCCAGCAGTAGGACGAGCTATTCACCCCTCCACTTT

clone size: few
D gene: -
V gene: TRBV30
CDR3 length: 18
J gene: TRBJ1-6
CDR3 protein: CAWSVPRTSGVTNSPLHF
CDR3 DNA: TGTGCCTGGAGTGTTCCCCGAACCTCAGGGGTAACTAATTCACCCCTCCACTTT

clone size: -
D gene: -
V gene: TRBV29-1
CDR3 length: 14
J gene: TRBJ1-4
CDR3 protein: CSVGTETAGEKLFF
CDR3 DNA: TGCAGCGTTGGAACAGAAACCGCGGGTGAAAAACTGTTTTTT

clone size: few
D gene: -
V gene: TRBV25-1
CDR3 length: 14
J gene: TRBJ2-1
CDR3 protein: CASSEWHPGNEQFF
CDR3 DNA: TGTGCCAGCAGTGAATGGCACCCGGGCAATGAGCAGTTCTTC

clone size: -
D gene: TRBD1
V gene: TRBV6-5
CDR3 length: 15
J gene: TRBJ2-5
CDR3 protein: CASSYSATGVETQYF
CDR3 DNA: TGTGCCAGCAGTTACTCGGCGACAGGGGTGGAGACCCAGTACTTC

clone size: few
D gene: TRBD1
V gene: TRBV30
CDR3 length: 13
J gene: TRBJ2-5
CDR3 protein: CAWSVTGEETQYF
CDR3 DNA: TGTGCCTGGAGTGTAACAGGGGAAGAGACCCAGTACTTC